This T cell receptor beta chain comes out of a study of control samples from healthy donors and cancer patients. The junction had 10 bases not matched to a gene; V was cut back by 7 bases and J by 0 bases. CDR3 length: 17 amino acids. CDR1 is LNHDA and CDR2 is SQIVND in the germline V gene (reference sequence). TCRdb keeps only in-frame clones here, not all; method: immunoSEQ multiplex PCR. The sample has around 75,000 clones; 84% are singletons. The source material was blood. V usage is TRBV19 and J usage is TRBJ1-5; 9 nucleotides match TRBD1. This receptor was obtained from a man aged 50 to 60 in good health. CDR3 nucleotide sequence: TGTGCCAGTACCCCGGGACAGGGAGTTTATAGCAATCAGCCCCAGCATTTT. Protein product: CASTPGQGVYSNQPQHF.